This T cell receptor beta chain was recovered during a study of CD4 and CD8 cells across lung adenocarcinoma regions. From the PCR reads, TCRdb called clonotypes with MiXCR, one entry per CDR3 protein. In the table there are over 7,500 distinct CDR3 sequences, about 50% of which are singletons. From germline, CDR1 is SQVTM and CDR2 ANQGSEA. The CDR3 spans 12 residues. With 4 bases removed from V and 5 bases from J, the gap between germline ends came to 10 bases. Donors had localized lung adenocarcinoma, a non-small cell lung cancer. The rearrangement joins TRBV29-1 to TRBJ2-3; D uncertain. The receptor's source is a female donor with lung adenocarcinoma. The CD4 and CD8 labels of this study may be unreliable. The sample was CD8+ T cells from the margin of a lung tumor. In DNA, the CDR3 is TGCAGCGTTGGCACGAGGAAAGATACGCAGTATTTT. The encoded protein is CSVGTRKDTQYF.